One sample yielded the 16 T cell receptor beta chains listed below, sequenced in a study of identical twins. Using its own MiXCR run on the 5' RACE reads, TCRdb lists one record per CDR3 protein. This sample has 220,000 or so distinct CDR3 sequences, with roughly 7% found just once. In addition, the sample was reused for a study of yellow fever vaccine responses in identical twins.

Sample: memory (CD45RO+) T cells sorted from blood. These receptors came from a woman aged 18-35 years in good health.

This clonotype came up a few times. This chain connects TRBV7-7 to TRBJ2-7; perhaps TRBD2 as D (6 bases). The germline V gene has CDR1 SSHAT and CDR2 FNYEAQ (reference sequence). The CDR3 covers 14 residues. V was clipped by 5 bases and J by 7 bases, with 18 bases between them. Written as DNA, the CDR3 is TGTGCCAGCAGCCCACAGGAGGGTTCGGGTGAGCAGTACTTC. Amino acids: CASSPQEGSGEQYF.

There are a few counts of this clonotype. The rearrangement links TRBV7-6 to TRBJ2-5, with 8 bases fitting TRBD1. Per germline, CDR1 SGHVS and CDR2 FNYEAQ. V shed 3 bases, J shed 5 bases, and the junction held 11 bases outside the gene matches. This CDR3 region has 16 residues. The CDR3 loop reads CASSFGSLQGGETQYF. The CDR3 DNA reads as TGTGCCAGCAGCTTTGGTTCCCTACAGGGGGGCGAGACCCAGTACTTC. The full variable domain, with the rest looked up from reference TRBV7-6 and TRBJ2-5, is GAGVSQSPRYKVTKRGQDVALRCDPISGHVSLYWYRQALGQGPEFLTYFNYEAQQDKSGLPNDRFSAERPEGSISTLTIQRTEQRDSAMYRCASSFGSLQGGETQYFGPGTRLLVL.

This clonotype was recorded many times. V usage is TRBV3-1 and J usage is TRBJ1-3; D is ambiguous. Germline V CDR1 and CDR2: LGHDT, YNNKEL (reference sequence). The CDR3 loop spans 15 amino acids. Trimming took 3 bases from V and 2 from J, leaving 11 bases between them. CDR3 sequence reads: CASSHGRVTGNTIYF. CDR3 nucleotide sequence: TGTGCCAGCAGCCACGGGAGGGTAACTGGAAACACCATATATTTT.

This clonotype came up a few times. The chain couples TRBV2 to TRBJ2-5, with D uncertain. CDR1 SNHLY and CDR2 FYNNEI come from the germline V gene. CDR3 length: 14 amino acids. V lost 2 bases and J lost 6, with 13 bases in between. CDR3 sequence (DNA): TGTGCCAGCAGTGAAACAGACCTTTGGAAGACCCAGTACTTC. Translated, it gives CASSETDLWKTQYF.

This clonotype was detected many times. This chain connects TRBV28 to TRBJ1-5; D possibly corresponds to TRBD1 (5 bases). The CDR3 spans 17 residues. Germline V gene sequence: CDR1 MDHEN, CDR2 SYDVKM. V was clipped by 6 bases and J by 2 bases, with 20 bases between them. The CDR3 is CASRRTGTAFGNQPQHF. The CDR3 nucleotides read TGTGCCAGCAGAAGGACCGGGACCGCTTTTGGCAATCAGCCCCAGCATTTT.

This clonotype was picked up many times. The CDR3, as DNA: TGTGCCATCAGTGAGGACCGACAGGGGAACGGGGAGCTGTTTTTT. This codes for CAISEDRQGNGELFF. This chain joins TRBV10-3 and TRBJ2-2; TRBD1 agrees at 8 bases. Germline CDR1 is ENHRY and CDR2 is SYGVKD. Trimming cost V 2 bases and J 7 bases; bases outside gene matches: 6. The CDR3 is 15 amino acids.

This clonotype has ten or more counts. The gene calls are TRBV12-3 or TRBV12-4 and TRBJ1-4; D remains ambiguous. V was clipped by 3 bases and J by 8 bases, with 10 bases between them. The CDR3 has 13 amino acids. CDR3 sequence: CASSFRGGEKLFF. The CDR3, as DNA: TGTGCCAGCAGTTTTCGGGGAGGCGAAAAACTGTTTTTT.

The chain has TRBV18 and TRBJ1-1; 9 positions agree with TRBD1. This CDR3 is 16 amino acids long. V trimming: 3 bases; J trimming: 3 bases; junction bases outside the gene matches: 8. Germline CDR1 is KGHSH and CDR2 is LQKENI. The CDR3 DNA sequence: TGTGCCAGCTCACCGGAAACAGGGGGCGAGTACACTGAAGCTTTCTTT. Protein: CASSPETGGEYTEAFF. The variable domain in full, with the rest retrieved from reference TRBV18 and TRBJ1-1, is NAGVMQNPRHLVRRRGQEARLRCSPMKGHSHVYWYRQLPEEGLKFMVYLQKENIIDESGMPKERFSAEFPKEGPSILRIQQVVRGDSAAYFCASSPETGGEYTEAFFGQGTRLTVV.

The rearrangement uses TRBV24-1 and TRBJ2-7; 7 bases line up with TRBD1. The CDR3 runs to 13 residues. V dropped 5 bases and J dropped 3; count of bases not matched to a gene: 3. Per the germline V gene, CDR1 is KGHDR and CDR2 is SFDVKD. Written as DNA, the CDR3 is TGTGCCACCAGTGCCCCAGGGGGCTACGAGCAGTACTTC. Protein sequence: CATSAPGGYEQYF.

The rearrangement joins TRBV20-1 to TRBJ1-5, with a tentative D call TRBD1 (5 bases). Germline V gene sequence: CDR1 DFQATT, CDR2 SNEGSKA (reference sequence). The CDR3 spans 16 residues. V shed 3 bases and J shed 2 bases, with 17 bases lying between them. The CDR3: CSASVAGIPGNQPQHF. For the CDR3, the DNA is TGCAGTGCTAGTGTGGCAGGGATACCGGGCAATCAGCCCCAGCATTTT.

This clonotype was counted at least ten times. The chain combines TRBV7-9 with TRBJ2-5; D may correspond to TRBD1 or TRBD2 (6 bases each). The germline V gene encodes CDR1 SEHNR and CDR2 FQNEAQ (reference sequence). The CDR3 has 14 amino acids. The V and J ends lost 5 bases and 2 bases respectively, with 12 bases between them. The CDR3 DNA reads TGTGCCAGCAGCCTGGGGGGCCTACAAGAGACCCAGTACTTC. Protein sequence: CASSLGGLQETQYF.

The table lists this clonotype with many counts. V is TRBV14 and J is TRBJ2-1; D may be TRBD1 or TRBD2 (5 bases each). The CDR3 loop spans 15 amino acids. V shed 2 bases and J shed 0 bases, with 8 bases lying between them. CDR1 is SGHDN, CDR2 FVKESK, per germline. The CDR3 region has the DNA TGTGCCAGCAGCCAACAGGGAGCCTCCTACAATGAGCAGTTCTTC. Residues: CASSQQGASYNEQFF.

The J gene is TRBJ1-1, the V gene TRBV3-1, with TRBD1 as a possible D gene (5 bases). Per the germline V gene, CDR1 is LGHDT and CDR2 is YNNKEL (reference sequence). CDR3 size: 13 residues. V was trimmed by 5 bases and J by 5 bases, leaving 12 bases between them. The CDR3 region is CASSEVGGTEAFF. As DNA, the CDR3 is TGTGCCAGCAGCGAAGTGGGGGGGACTGAAGCTTTCTTT.

This clonotype has at least ten counts. The chain links TRBV29-1 to TRBJ2-7, with 9 bases fitting TRBD1. The CDR3 length is 14 residues. With 4 bases clipped from V and 1 base from J, the junction kept 5 bases outside the gene matches. The germline V gene has CDR1 SQVTM and CDR2 ANQGSEA. DNA for the CDR3: TGCAGCGTTGCCGGGACAGGGACTTCCTACGAGCAGTACTTC. Its protein is CSVAGTGTSYEQYF.

The table lists this clonotype with many counts. This chain joins TRBV3-1 and TRBJ1-5; D is undetermined. Between the trimmed V and J ends, which lost 3 bases and 11 bases, there was a span of 23 bases. This CDR3 is built from 16 residues. Germline values: CDR1 LGHDT, CDR2 YNNKEL (reference sequence). This CDR3 is CASSQGGTDFLAAQHF. The CDR3 DNA reads as TGTGCCAGCAGCCAGGGTGGTACGGACTTCCTTGCGGCCCAGCATTTT. Filled out from reference TRBV3-1 and TRBJ1-5, the complete variable domain reads DTAVSQTPKYLVTQMGNDKSIKCEQNLGHDTMYWYKQDSKKFLKIMFSYNNKELIINETVPNRFSPKSPDKAHLNLHINSLELGDSAVYFCASSQGGTDFLAAQHFGDGTRLSIL.

This clonotype was recorded many times. V usage is TRBV28 and J usage is TRBJ2-7; 7 bases match TRBD1. Germline V lookup: CDR1 MDHEN, CDR2 SYDVKM. This CDR3 comprises 13 residues. V lost 4 bases, J lost 5 bases, and 5 bases stayed unmatched. The CDR3 reads CASSYPQGHEQYV. The CDR3 bases are TGTGCCAGCAGTTACCCACAGGGGCACGAGCAGTACGTC.